The 20 T cell receptor beta chains given below trace back to one sample, sequenced in a study of shared T cell receptors in the human thymus. Using immunoSEQ multiplex PCR, the repertoire was profiled, and TCRdb retains in-frame clones only, with some absent. The data show 600,000 to 900,000 clones, 80% to 90% seen once. These same records also appear under a second study, on human thymus T cells.

Material for sequencing was thymocytes. These receptors came from a girl in the first two years of life with a congenital heart defect.

The V call is TRBV6-5, the J call TRBJ2-5, with 7 positions matching TRBD2. The CDR3 has 14 residues. Trimming cost V 0 bases and J 4 bases; bases outside gene matches: 2. Germline CDR1 MNHEY, CDR2 SVGAGI. This chain's CDR3 is CASSYSGEGETQYF. The CDR3 nucleotides read TGTGCCAGCAGTTACTCGGGGGAGGGAGAGACCCAGTACTTC.

This clone was detected only once. V usage is TRBV6-5 and J usage is TRBJ2-3; 12 bases align to TRBD2. The CDR3 extends over 15 amino acids. Germline V gene sequence: CDR1 MNHEY, CDR2 SVGAGI. V lost 6 bases to trimming and J lost 5 bases; unmatched junction nucleotides: 6. The CDR3, as DNA: TGTGCCAGCAGGCGGACTAGCGGGGCTGGAGATACGCAGTATTTT. Its protein product is CASRRTSGAGDTQYF.

This rearrangement joins TRBV6-5 to TRBJ2-1; 10 bases are shared with TRBD2. The germline V gene has CDR1 MNHEY and CDR2 SVGAGI. V shed 4 bases, J shed 2 bases, and the junction held 2 bases outside the gene matches. This CDR3 region has 15 residues. CDR3 sequence (DNA): TGTGCCAGCAGTTCTGGACTAGCGGCCTACAATGAGCAGTTCTTC. Encoded protein: CASSSGLAAYNEQFF.

In this sample, this clone turned up a few times. This chain links TRBV18 with TRBJ1-3; 9 bases are a match to TRBD1. Germline V lookup: CDR1 KGHSH, CDR2 LQKENI. J was trimmed by 3 bases and V by 3 bases; bases with no gene match: 0. This CDR3 has 14 residues. CDR3 in amino acids: CASSPDRGGNTIYF. CDR3 coding DNA: TGTGCCAGCTCACCGGACAGGGGTGGAAACACCATATATTTT.

The chain joins TRBV7-9 to TRBJ2-2; weak D call: TRBD1 (6 bases). Deletions cut 5 bases from V and 4 bases from J, with 17 bases between. Germline V gene lookup returns CDR1 SEHNR and CDR2 FQNEAQ (reference sequence). The CDR3 extends over 16 amino acids. The DNA of the CDR3 is TGTGCCAGCAGCCAACAGGGATCTCCCCGCACCGGGGAGCTGTTTTTT. This translates into CASSQQGSPRTGELFF. The whole variable domain, filled in from reference TRBV7-9 and TRBJ2-2, reads DTGVSQNPRHKITKRGQNVTFRCDPISEHNRLYWYRQTLGQGPEFLTYFQNEAQLEKSRLLSDRFSAERPKGSFSTLEIQRTEQGDSAMYLCASSQQGSPRTGELFFGEGSRLTVL.

V gene TRBV11-2 combines with J gene TRBJ2-1; TRBD2 aligns across 7 bases. Germline CDR1 SGHAT, CDR2 FQNNGV. This CDR3 comprises 16 residues. J was trimmed by 2 bases and V by 5 bases; bases with no gene match: 9. The CDR3 loop reads CASSPRPGRAYNEQFF. The CDR3 DNA reads TGTGCCAGCAGCCCCCGCCCAGGGAGGGCCTACAATGAGCAGTTCTTC.

The chain employs TRBV6-6 and TRBJ1-2; D is perhaps TRBD1 (5 bases). Germline CDR1 MNHNY, CDR2 SVGAGI (reference sequence). This CDR3 has 16 amino acids. Trimming took 5 bases from V and 5 from J, leaving 21 bases between them. The CDR3 loop reads CASSRGGPNRIYGYTF. CDR3 nucleotide sequence: TGTGCCAGCAGTAGGGGAGGGCCGAATCGTATTTATGGCTACACCTTC.

This clone was seen just once. V usage is TRBV4-1 and J usage is TRBJ2-7; 13 positions agree with TRBD2. There are 16 residues in the CDR3. V was pared by 1 base and J by 3 bases, with 3 bases of the junction left unmatched. Germline CDR1 MGHRA, CDR2 YSYEKL. CDR3 sequence reads: CASSQARTSGGYEQYF. DNA for the CDR3: TGCGCCAGCAGCCAAGCCCGGACTAGCGGGGGCTACGAGCAGTACTTC.

The chain carries TRBV14 and TRBJ1-1, with D possibly TRBD1 on 6 matching bases. Between the trimmed V and J ends, which lost 2 bases and 3 bases, there was a span of 10 bases. The CDR3 loop spans 14 amino acids. CDR1 is SGHDN and CDR2 is FVKESK in the germline V gene. The CDR3 nucleotides are TGTGCCAGCAGCCAATCGACAGGCGACACTGAAGCTTTCTTT. This encodes CASSQSTGDTEAFF.

The V call is TRBV6-5, the J call TRBJ1-1; TRBD1 matches 10 bases. The CDR3 length is 16 residues. J was trimmed by 5 bases and V by 4 bases; bases with no gene match: 10. Germline V gives CDR1 MNHEY, CDR2 SVGAGI. The CDR3 is CASSLSPGQGGTEAFF. The CDR3 DNA reads as TGTGCCAGCAGTTTATCGCCAGGACAGGGGGGTACTGAAGCTTTCTTT.

The chain has TRBV28 and TRBJ2-7; TRBD1 aligns across 9 bases. Trimming at V came to 3 bases and at J to 6 bases, leaving 6 bases not matched to a gene. This CDR3 is 14 amino acids long. Germline V lookup: CDR1 MDHEN, CDR2 SYDVKM. The CDR3 sequence: CASSFRDRVLEQYF. CDR3 sequence (DNA): TGTGCCAGCAGTTTCCGGGACAGGGTCCTCGAGCAGTACTTC.

The J gene is TRBJ1-2, the V gene TRBV28; D remains ambiguous. Germline CDR1 MDHEN, CDR2 SYDVKM. The V end was cut by 2 bases, the J end by 8 bases, with 15 bases between. This CDR3 spans 14 amino acids. The CDR3 is CASSLVSPERGYTF. As DNA, the CDR3 is TGTGCCAGCAGTTTAGTAAGTCCTGAGAGAGGCTACACCTTC.

The J gene is TRBJ2-3, the V gene TRBV9; TRBD2 aligns across 10 bases. Per germline, CDR1 SGDLS and CDR2 YYNGEE. After removal of 2 bases from V and 5 bases from J, the junction contained 20 bases not matched to a gene. The CDR3 is 20 amino acids. The CDR3 loop reads CASSVPLAGVVGPPQDTQYF. The CDR3 region has the DNA TGTGCCAGCAGCGTCCCCCTAGCGGGGGTGGTCGGGCCGCCACAAGATACGCAGTATTTT.

This chain joins TRBV4-1 and TRBJ1-2; 9 bases are a match to TRBD1. Trimming took 1 base from V and 6 from J; bases not matched to a gene: 15. Germline V lookup: CDR1 MGHRA, CDR2 YSYEKL. The CDR3 is 18 residues long. As DNA, the CDR3 is TGCGCCAGCAGCCAAGTCACCCCACCCACCGGGACAGGGAATGGCTACACCTTC. Encoded protein: CASSQVTPPTGTGNGYTF.

The chain carries TRBV2 and TRBJ2-7; 8 bases match TRBD2. There are 14 residues in the CDR3. The V and J ends lost 8 bases and 0 bases, in that order; junction bases with no gene match: 6. CDR1 is SNHLY, CDR2 FYNNEI, per germline. As DNA, the CDR3 is TGTGCCAGCCTCACTAGCGGCCTCTCCTACGAGCAGTACTTC. It translates to CASLTSGLSYEQYF. The variable domain in full, completed from reference TRBV2 and TRBJ2-7, reads EPEVTQTPSHQVTQMGQEVILRCVPISNHLYFYWYRQILGQKVEFLVSFYNNEISEKSEIFDDQFSVERPDGSNFTLKIRSTKLEDSAMYFCASLTSGLSYEQYFGPGTRLTVT.

This sequence joins TRBV19 and TRBJ1-3; D is undetermined. V lost 7 bases and J lost 2, with 27 bases in between. CDR3 length: 19 residues. Looked up from germline, CDR1 is LNHDA and CDR2 is SQIVND (reference sequence). The CDR3 bases are TGTGCCAGTACCCCCCGTGGGGAGTTGGCTTCTGGGGCTGGAAACACCATATATTTT. It specifies CASTPRGELASGAGNTIYF. The full variable domain, its missing parts supplied by reference TRBV19 and TRBJ1-3, is DGGITQSPKYLFRKEGQNVTLSCEQNLNHDAMYWYRQDPGQGLRLIYYSQIVNDFQKGDIAEGYSVSREKKESFPLTVTSAQKNPTAFYLCASTPRGELASGAGNTIYFGEGSWLTVV.

This rearrangement joins TRBV7-6 to TRBJ2-7, with TRBD2 matching 8 bases. This CDR3 has 13 residues. Germline V gives CDR1 SGHVS, CDR2 FNYEAQ. The trim removed 4 bases at V and 3 bases at J, leaving 2 bases unmatched. The DNA for the CDR3 is TGTGCCAGCAGCTCGGGACTAGTCTACGAGCAGTACTTC. Its protein is CASSSGLVYEQYF. Together with reference TRBV7-6 and TRBJ2-7, the CDR3 gives the full variable domain: GAGVSQSPRYKVTKRGQDVALRCDPISGHVSLYWYRQALGQGPEFLTYFNYEAQQDKSGLPNDRFSAERPEGSISTLTIQRTEQRDSAMYRCASSSGLVYEQYFGPGTRLTVT.

In nucleotides, the CDR3 is TGTGCCAGCATTCTGCACAGGGGCACTGAAGCTTTCTTT. It codes for CASILHRGTEAFF. The chain employs TRBV6-6 and TRBJ1-1, with 7 bases fitting TRBD1. CDR1 and CDR2 (germline): MNHNY, SVGAGI (reference sequence). V gave up 7 bases and J gave up 4 bases; unmatched junction bases: 6. CDR3 length: 13 amino acids.

V usage is TRBV10-3 and J usage is TRBJ1-5; the D gene is possibly TRBD1 (5 bases). The germline CDR1 and CDR2 sequences are ENHRY and SYGVKD. V lost 6 bases and J lost 2, with 29 bases in between. CDR3 length: 20 amino acids. The DNA of the CDR3 is TGTGCCATCAGCCAAGGATCGACAGCCCGGTTTAGGCCCCGCAATCAGCCCCAGCATTTT. Protein sequence: CAISQGSTARFRPRNQPQHF.

V and J are TRBV25-1 and TRBJ2-5; TRBD2 agrees at 12 bases. The CDR3 contains 15 residues. J was trimmed by 4 bases and V by 4 bases; bases with no gene match: 4. The germline CDR1 and CDR2 sequences are MGHDK and SYGVNS. The CDR3 loop is CASSGLAGGRETQYF. The CDR3 region has the DNA TGTGCCAGCAGTGGGCTAGCGGGGGGGAGAGAGACCCAGTACTTC.